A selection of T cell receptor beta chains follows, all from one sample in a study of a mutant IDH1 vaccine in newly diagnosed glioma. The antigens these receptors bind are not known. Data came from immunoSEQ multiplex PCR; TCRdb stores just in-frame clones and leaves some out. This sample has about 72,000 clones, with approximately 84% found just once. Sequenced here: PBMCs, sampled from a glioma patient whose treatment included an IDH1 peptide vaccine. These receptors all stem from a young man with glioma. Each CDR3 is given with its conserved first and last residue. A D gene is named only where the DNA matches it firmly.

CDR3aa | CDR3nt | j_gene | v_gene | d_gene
CASSLEDGWGIQYF | TGTGCCAGCAGCTTAGAGGACGGGTGGGGCATTCAGTACTTC | TRBJ2-4 | TRBV7-9 | .
CASSLYTTGELFF | TGCGCCAGCAGCTTGTATACGACCGGGGAGCTGTTTTTT | TRBJ2-2 | TRBV5-1 | .
CASSVANTYTGELFF | TGTGCCAGCAGCGTAGCTAACACCTACACCGGGGAGCTGTTTTTT | TRBJ2-2 | TRBV9 | .
CASSPHQGTAKNIQYF | TGTGCCAGCAGTCCTCATCAGGGTACCGCCAAAAACATTCAGTACTTC | TRBJ2-4 | TRBV28 | .
CASSPTGGGNNEKLFF | TGTGCCAGCAGCCCGACAGGGGGCGGGAATAATGAAAAACTGTTTTTT | TRBJ1-4 | TRBV28 | TRBD1
CASSSRQGANSPLHF | TGCGCCAGCAGCTCACGACAGGGGGCTAATTCACCCCTCCACTTT | TRBJ1-6 | TRBV5-1 | TRBD1
CASSPSTSDQETQYF | TGCGCCAGCAGCCCTTCGACTAGCGATCAAGAGACCCAGTACTTC | TRBJ2-5 | TRBV5-1 | TRBD2
CAWQGGGLYSNQPQHF | TGTGCCTGGCAGGGAGGGGGGCTATATAGCAATCAGCCCCAGCATTTT | TRBJ1-5 | TRBV30 | .
CASSPHQGSYEQYF | TGTGCCAGCAGCCCCCATCAGGGGAGCTACGAGCAGTACTTC | TRBJ2-7 | TRBV7-2 | .
CASSYSGGANQPQHF | TGTGCCAGCAGTTACTCGGGCGGAGCAAATCAGCCCCAGCATTTT | TRBJ1-5 | TRBV6-5 | .
CASSLGGTVYYGYTF | TGTGCCAGCAGCTTGGGCGGGACCGTTTACTATGGCTACACCTTC | TRBJ1-2 | TRBV5-4 | .
CASSIVVPPYEQYF | TGTGCCAGTAGTATAGTAGTCCCTCCCTACGAGCAGTACTTC | TRBJ2-7 | TRBV19 | .
CASSLLGEQVAYEQYF | TGCGCCAGCAGCTTGCTCGGGGAACAGGTAGCCTACGAGCAGTACTTC | TRBJ2-7 | TRBV5-1 | .
CASSPMNMMTGELFF | TGTGCCAGCAGCCCCATGAACATGATGACCGGGGAGCTGTTTTTT | TRBJ2-2 | TRBV5-4 | .
CSVVGRSDIQYF | TGCAGCGTTGTAGGCAGGTCGGACATTCAGTACTTC | TRBJ2-4 | TRBV29-1 | .
CASSYGAPYEQYF | TGTGCCAGCAGTTACGGGGCCCCCTACGAGCAGTACTTC | TRBJ2-7 | TRBV6-5 | .